This T cell receptor beta chain appears in the sequencing data of a study of T cells in localized non-small cell lung cancer. Study results and limitations: A single tumor region was sequenced, leaving heterogeneity possible. The study detected a median roughly 50 of the top 100 tumor clones in adjacent lung. T cell clonality was highest in uninvolved adjacent lung, above tumor.

Of note for this clone: The antigen is not known.

The CDR3 covers 13 residues. V lost 4 bases, J lost 3 bases, and 6 bases lay in between. CDR1 and CDR2 (germline): LNHDA, SQIVND (reference sequence). Sequencing was performed with immunoSEQ multiplex PCR; in TCRdb, only in-frame clones are kept and a portion is missing. The data show some 29,000 clones, roughly 90% seen once. This sequence was found in a woman aged 18 to 55 with stage I lung adenocarcinoma. This chain connects TRBV19 to TRBJ2-2; D possibly corresponds to TRBD1 (5 bases). Source: peripheral blood, taken before any cancer treatment. The CDR3 sequence: CASSTGYTGELFF. As DNA, the CDR3 is TGTGCCAGTAGTACAGGGTACACCGGGGAGCTGTTTTTT.